The entry below gives a single T cell receptor (beta chain) sequence along with its context. The sample comes from a study of blood T cell repertoires in COVID-19. Clones were read by immunoSEQ multiplex PCR, and TCRdb kept only the in-frame ones, dropping some. The profile covers about 150,000 clones, with roughly 80% appearing a single time and 9.5% to 13% taken by the ten largest. Seattle patients were enrolled during active infection and followed longitudinally. The material sequenced was peripheral blood. The TCR sequence derives from a woman between 55 and 75 years old with COVID-19, enrolled during active disease.

CDR3 sequence reads: CSASPKTGGKGNSGNTIYF. The CDR3 region has the DNA TGCAGTGCTAGTCCTAAGACAGGGGGAAAGGGGAATTCTGGAAACACCATATATTTT. This chain links TRBV20-1 with TRBJ1-3, with 9 bases that match TRBD1. The CDR3 has 19 amino acids. The germline V gene has CDR1 DFQATT and CDR2 SNEGSKA (reference sequence). V was pared by 3 bases and J by 1 base, with 16 bases of the junction left unmatched.